The present T cell receptor (beta chain) was sequenced within a study of blood T cell repertoires in COVID-19. Whole-study context: COVID-19 samples collected from the United States, Italy and Spain covered acute and convalescent phases. T cells, B-cell-depleted T cells, or PBMCs provided the cDNA or gDNA that served as material.

Only a few counts were recorded for this clone. Germline-derived CDR1 and CDR2 are SEHNR and FQNEAQ (reference sequence). Trimming pared 4 bases from V and 4 bases from J, leaving 10 bases between. The CDR3 totals 13 residues. Original analysis: Estimation of nucleated cell counts relied on the amplification of reference gene primers. Generated by immunoSEQ multiplex PCR, the TCRdb table keeps only in-frame clones and is missing some. V, J and clone size derive from that table, while D and trimming were established from the DNA sequence. This sample yields 90,000 to 110,000 clones, of which roughly 76% are seen a single time; 8% to 9.5% belongs to the top ten.

The chain is built from TRBV7-9 and TRBJ1-2; D may be TRBD1 (5 bases). The sequenced sample was peripheral blood. This TCR was sampled from a woman between 65 and 79 years old with acute or convalescent COVID-19. Here the CDR3 DNA reads TGTGCCAGCAGCTATGACAGCACCTATGGCTACACCTTC. Translation gives CASSYDSTYGYTF. The whole variable domain, filled in from reference TRBV7-9 and TRBJ1-2, reads DTGVSQNPRHKITKRGQNVTFRCDPISEHNRLYWYRQTLGQGPEFLTYFQNEAQLEKSRLLSDRFSAERPKGSFSTLEIQRTEQGDSAMYLCASSYDSTYGYTFGSGTRLTVV.